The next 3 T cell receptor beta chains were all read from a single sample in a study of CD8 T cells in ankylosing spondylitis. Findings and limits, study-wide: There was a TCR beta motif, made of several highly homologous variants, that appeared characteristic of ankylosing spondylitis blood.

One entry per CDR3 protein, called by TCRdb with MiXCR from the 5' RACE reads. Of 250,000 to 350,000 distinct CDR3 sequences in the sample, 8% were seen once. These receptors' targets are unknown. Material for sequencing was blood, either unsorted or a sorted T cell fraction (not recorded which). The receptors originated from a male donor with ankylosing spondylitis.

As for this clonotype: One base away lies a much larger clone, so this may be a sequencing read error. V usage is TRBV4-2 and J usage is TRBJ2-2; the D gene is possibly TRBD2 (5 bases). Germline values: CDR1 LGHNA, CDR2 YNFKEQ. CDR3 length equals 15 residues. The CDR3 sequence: CASSQAASPYGELVF. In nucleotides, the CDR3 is TGTGCCAGCAGCCAAGCCGCTAGCCCCTACGGGGAGCTGGTTTTT.

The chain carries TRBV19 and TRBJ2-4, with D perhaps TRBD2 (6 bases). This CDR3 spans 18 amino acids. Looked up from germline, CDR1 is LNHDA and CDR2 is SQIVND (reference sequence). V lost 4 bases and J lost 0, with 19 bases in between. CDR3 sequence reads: CASSTGLSFLLAKNIQYF. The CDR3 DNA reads TGTGCCAGTAGTACGGGACTTTCCTTCCTTCTAGCCAAAAACATTCAGTACTTC.

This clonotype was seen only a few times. CDR3 coding DNA: TGCAGTGCTAGAGACCTTCGGGGAGGAAATTTCAATGAGCAGTTCTTC. Translated: CSARDLRGGNFNEQFF. The chain joins TRBV20-1 to TRBJ2-1; tentatively, D is TRBD2 (6 bases). This CDR3 is 16 amino acids long. The V gene lost 0 bases and the J gene lost 6 bases, with 18 bases spanning the gap. CDR1 DFQATT and CDR2 SNEGSKA come from the germline V gene (reference sequence).